These 19 T cell receptor beta chains were all obtained from the same sample, sequenced in a study of blood T cells in healthy people across ages. A sample-barcoded 5' primer and a J-beta primer mix were used in a second PCR of roughly 7 to 11 cycles. TCRdb analysed the 5' RACE reads with MiXCR anew, one entry per CDR3 protein. The sample contains about a million distinct CDR3 sequences, roughly 51% of which appear only once. Sequenced sample: blood. These receptor sequences come from a woman in her sixties or seventies in good health.

This clonotype was counted between two and nine times. V gene TRBV27 combines with J gene TRBJ1-6; no clear D gene. CDR3 length: 18 amino acids. Germline lookup yields CDR1 MNHEY and CDR2 SMNVEV (reference sequence). V was shortened by 0 bases and J by 0 bases, with 12 bases between the two germline ends. The CDR3 region has the DNA TGTGCCAGCAGTTTATCGGCAGCCCAGAGCTCCTATAATTCACCCCTCCACTTT. It is translated as CASSLSAAQSSYNSPLHF.

V gene TRBV12-3 or TRBV12-4 combines with J gene TRBJ2-2; unclear D gene. The CDR3 is 13 residues long. Trimming cost V 6 bases and J 4 bases, with 9 bases left between them. Here the CDR3 DNA reads TGTGCCAGCAGGGCCAGTAGCACCGGGGAGCTGTTTTTT. Translation gives CASRASSTGELFF.

The chain has TRBV5-1 and TRBJ2-7; a weak D match, TRBD1 (8 bases). Germline CDR1 and CDR2: SGHRS and YFSETQ. CDR3 length equals 16 residues. The ends were cut back, 4 bases at V and 3 bases at J, with 20 bases in the middle. The CDR3 spells CASSKGQGGKDYEQYF. The CDR3 region has the DNA TGCGCCAGCAGCAAAGGACAGGGAGGGAAGGACTACGAGCAGTACTTC.

Comments on this clonotype: At one end, the junction sequence differs from germline, possibly due to a read error. The V call is TRBV20-1, the J call TRBJ2-7, with 10 positions matching TRBD2. Germline V lookup: CDR1 DFQATT, CDR2 SNEGSKA (reference sequence). This CDR3 is built from 17 residues. CDR3 residues: CSAREGGVAGGPYEQYF. The CDR3 DNA follows: TGCAGTGCTCGAGAGGGAGGAGTAGCGGGAGGTCCCTACGAGCAGTACTTC.

This clonotype was seen a handful of times. J is TRBJ2-6 and V is TRBV12-3 or TRBV12-4; D remains unclear. V gave up 3 bases and J gave up 2 bases, with 5 bases separating them. CDR3 size: 14 residues. CDR3 DNA sequence: TGTGCCAGCAGTTTTGCGGCTGGGGCCAACGTCCTGACTTTC. Its protein product is CASSFAAGANVLTF.

This clonotype was seen just once. The rearrangement links TRBV5-5 to TRBJ2-4; TRBD1 or TRBD2 may be the D gene (5 bases each). The last part of the DNA fits TRBJ2-5 better; the J call may be wrong. This CDR3 region has 14 residues. CDR1 is SGHKS, CDR2 YYEKEE, per germline (reference sequence). The CDR3 DNA sequence: TGTGCCAGCAGCTCGGGACCTCTTGGGGAGACCCAGTACTTC. Translating gives CASSSGPLGETQYF.

The chain joins TRBV27 to TRBJ2-7, with TRBD1 matching over 7 bases. This CDR3 is built from 15 residues. Unmatched junction bases numbered 18, after V lost 4 bases and J lost 12 bases. Germline-derived CDR1 and CDR2 are MNHEY and SMNVEV (reference sequence). The CDR3 loop is CASSSPDRHGNIRYF. The CDR3, as DNA: TGTGCCAGCAGTTCACCGGACAGGCACGGAAACATTCGGTACTTC.

The rearrangement joins TRBV12-3 or TRBV12-4 to TRBJ2-7, with 7 bases fitting TRBD1. V shed 5 bases, J shed 1 base, and the junction held 5 bases outside the gene matches. The CDR3 has 14 amino acids. In nucleotides, the CDR3 is TGTGCCAGCAGTAAACCAGGGGGATCCTACGAGCAGTACTTC. Amino acid sequence: CASSKPGGSYEQYF.

The chain employs TRBV20-1 and TRBJ2-1; TRBD2 agrees at 12 bases. Germline V gene sequence: CDR1 DFQATT, CDR2 SNEGSKA (reference sequence). This CDR3 spans 16 amino acids. V trimming: 2 bases; J trimming: 2 bases; junction bases outside the gene matches: 4. In nucleotides, the CDR3 is TGCAGTGCTAGAAATAGGACTAGCGGGACCTACAATGAGCAGTTCTTC. Translating it yields CSARNRTSGTYNEQFF.

V is TRBV28 and J is TRBJ1-5, with TRBD1 as a possible D gene (5 bases). Germline values: CDR1 MDHEN, CDR2 SYDVKM. Trimming stripped 6 bases from V and 2 bases from J, with 20 bases between. The CDR3 sequence is 17 residues long. The CDR3: CASSSTRGGRGNQPQHF. The CDR3 bases are TGTGCCAGCAGCTCAACCCGGGGGGGAAGGGGCAATCAGCCCCAGCATTTT. Supplemented by reference TRBV28 and TRBJ1-5, the full variable domain reads DVKVTQSSRYLVKRTGEKVFLECVQDMDHENMFWYRQDPGLGLRLIYFSYDVKMKEKGDIPEGYSVSREKKERFSLILESASTNQTSMYLCASSSTRGGRGNQPQHFGDGTRLSIL.

This clonotype was observed at least ten times. The J gene is TRBJ2-3, the V gene TRBV7-2; a possible D gene is TRBD1 (5 bases). Germline V gene lookup returns CDR1 SGHTA and CDR2 FQGNSA. Trimming left V 2 bases short and J 0 bases short, with 12 bases between. The length of the CDR3 is 16 residues. CDR3 bases: TGTGCCAGCAGCTTATATAGGGGCCTAAGCACAGATACGCAGTATTTT. Translated: CASSLYRGLSTDTQYF.

The genes are TRBV20-1 and TRBJ2-5; D may be TRBD2 (6 bases). With 1 base removed from V and 11 bases from J, the gap between germline ends came to 17 bases. Germline CDR1 is DFQATT and CDR2 is SNEGSKA (reference sequence). The CDR3 covers 13 residues. As DNA, the CDR3 is TGCAGTGCTAGAGCGGTAACCCCGGGGGAGCAGTACTTC. This translates into CSARAVTPGEQYF.

This chain uses TRBV5-1 with TRBJ1-4, with unresolved D. This CDR3 is 15 amino acids long. Germline values: CDR1 SGHRS, CDR2 YFSETQ. V lost 0 bases and J lost 7, with 13 bases in between. The CDR3 protein is CASSLARDKSEKLFF. As DNA, the CDR3 is TGCGCCAGCAGCTTGGCAAGGGATAAGAGTGAAAAACTGTTTTTT.

The genes are TRBV5-1 and TRBJ2-3; the D call may be TRBD1 or TRBD2 (5 bases each). From germline, CDR1 is SGHRS and CDR2 YFSETQ. The CDR3 has 13 residues. Trimming shortened V by 2 bases and J by 9 bases, and 13 bases separated the two germline ends. CDR3 sequence (DNA): TGCGCCAGCAGCTTAGAGGGGCCTCGAACGCAGTATTTT. It translates to CASSLEGPRTQYF.

The gene calls are TRBV5-1 and TRBJ1-5; 8 positions match TRBD1. Germline CDR1 reads SGHRS; CDR2 reads YFSETQ. V shed 1 base and J 2 bases; nucleotides not matched to a gene: 5. The CDR3 is 16 amino acids. Written as DNA, the CDR3 is TGCGCCAGCAGCTTGACAGGGGGGAAAGGCAATCAGCCCCAGCATTTT. It is translated as CASSLTGGKGNQPQHF.

This clonotype occurred a few times. The chain has TRBV7-6 and TRBJ2-5; D gene ambiguous. Per germline, CDR1 SGHVS and CDR2 FNYEAQ. Trimming removed 5 bases from V and 1 base from J, with 14 bases in between. The CDR3 is made up of 15 amino acids. CDR3 nucleotides: TGTGCCAGCAGCAACAGAGAGTCCGCCCAAGAGACCCAGTACTTC. It yields the protein CASSNRESAQETQYF.

The chain combines TRBV2 with TRBJ2-4; no firm D call. The CDR3 loop spans 13 amino acids. Trimming took 5 bases from V and 0 from J, leaving 5 bases between them. Germline CDR1 reads SNHLY; CDR2 reads FYNNEI. The DNA of the CDR3 is TGTGCCAGCAGTTGGCTAGCCAAAAACATTCAGTACTTC. Protein: CASSWLAKNIQYF.

The chain is built from TRBV5-1 and TRBJ2-4, with TRBD2 matching over 15 bases. The DNA end favors TRBJ2-7, so the J call may be wrong. This CDR3 contains 15 residues. The germline CDR1 and CDR2 sequences are SGHRS and YFSETQ. DNA of the CDR3: TGCGCCAGCAGCTGGACTAGCGGGAGGGACTACGAGCAGTACTTC. Protein: CASSWTSGRDYEQYF.

The chain combines TRBV5-6 with TRBJ2-3; possibly TRBD1 for D (6 bases). The germline V gene encodes CDR1 SGHDT and CDR2 YYEEEE. CDR3 size: 14 residues. Trimming removed 1 base at V and 2 bases at J, with 8 bases between. CDR3 loop: CASSLRQVTDTQYF. The DNA for the CDR3 is TGTGCCAGCAGCTTGCGACAGGTCACAGATACGCAGTATTTT.